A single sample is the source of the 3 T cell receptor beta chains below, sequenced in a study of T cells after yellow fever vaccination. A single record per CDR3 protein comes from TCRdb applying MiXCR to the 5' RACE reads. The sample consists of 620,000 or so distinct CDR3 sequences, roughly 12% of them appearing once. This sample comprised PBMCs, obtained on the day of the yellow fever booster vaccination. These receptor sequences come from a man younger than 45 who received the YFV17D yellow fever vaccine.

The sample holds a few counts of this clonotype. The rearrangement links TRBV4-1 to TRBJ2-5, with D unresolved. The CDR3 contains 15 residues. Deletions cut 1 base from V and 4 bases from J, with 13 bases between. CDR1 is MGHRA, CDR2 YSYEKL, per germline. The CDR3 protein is CASSQVTMDRETQYF. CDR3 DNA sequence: TGCGCCAGCAGCCAAGTAACAATGGACCGAGAGACCCAGTACTTC.

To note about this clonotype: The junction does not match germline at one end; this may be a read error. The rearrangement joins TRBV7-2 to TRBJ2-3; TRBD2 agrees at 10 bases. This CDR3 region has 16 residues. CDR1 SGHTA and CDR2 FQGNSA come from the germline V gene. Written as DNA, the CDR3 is TGTGCCATCAGCATCACTAGCGGGACGAGCACAGATACGCAGTATTTT. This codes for CAISITSGTSTDTQYF. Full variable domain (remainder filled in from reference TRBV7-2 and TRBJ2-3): GAGVSQSPSNKVTEKGKDVELRCDPISGHTALYWYRQSLGQGLEFLIYFQGNSAPDKSGLPSDRFSAERTGGSVSTLTIQRTQQEDSAVYLCAISITSGTSTDTQYFGPGTRLTVL.

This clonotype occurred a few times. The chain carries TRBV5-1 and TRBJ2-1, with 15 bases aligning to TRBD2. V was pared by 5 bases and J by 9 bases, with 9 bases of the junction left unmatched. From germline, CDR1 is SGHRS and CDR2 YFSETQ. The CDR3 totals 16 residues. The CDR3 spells CASSLGGLAGGFEQFF. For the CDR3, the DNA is TGCGCCAGCAGTCTCGGGGGACTAGCGGGAGGTTTTGAGCAGTTCTTC.